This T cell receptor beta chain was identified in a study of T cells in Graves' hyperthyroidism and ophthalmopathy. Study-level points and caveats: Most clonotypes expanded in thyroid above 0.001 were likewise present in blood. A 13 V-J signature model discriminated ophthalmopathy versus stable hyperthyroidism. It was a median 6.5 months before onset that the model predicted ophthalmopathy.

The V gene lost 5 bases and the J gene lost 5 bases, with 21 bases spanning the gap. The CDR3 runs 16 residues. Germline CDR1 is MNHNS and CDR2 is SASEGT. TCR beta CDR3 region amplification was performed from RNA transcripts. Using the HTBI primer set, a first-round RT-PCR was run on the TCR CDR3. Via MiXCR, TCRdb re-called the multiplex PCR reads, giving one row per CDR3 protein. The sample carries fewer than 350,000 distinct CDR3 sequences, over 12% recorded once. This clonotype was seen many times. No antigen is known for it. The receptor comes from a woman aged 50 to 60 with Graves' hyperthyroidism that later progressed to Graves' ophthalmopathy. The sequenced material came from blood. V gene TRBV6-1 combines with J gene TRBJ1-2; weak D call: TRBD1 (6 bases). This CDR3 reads CASSRQGPMGGYGYTF. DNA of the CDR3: TGTGCCAGCAGTAGGCAGGGGCCTATGGGGGGATATGGCTACACCTTC.